The 31 T cell receptor beta chains listed next were all sequenced from one sample in a study of Siglec-9 on CD8 T cells in melanoma. Sequencing used immunoSEQ multiplex PCR; TCRdb keeps in-frame clones, though not all of them. The table records around 29,000 clones, 80% of them present only once. The sequencing input was Siglec-9- CD8+ T cells sorted from blood. The receptors originated from a human donor in good health.

This clone was counted a single time. This chain joins TRBV27 and TRBJ2-7; TRBD1 matches 8 bases. V lost 10 bases, J lost 2 bases, and 13 bases stayed unmatched. In germline, CDR1 is MNHEY, CDR2 SMNVEV (reference sequence). The CDR3 contains 15 residues. The CDR3 loop is CATSPPGTGPYEQYF. For the CDR3, the DNA is TGTGCCACCTCCCCCCCGGGGACAGGCCCCTACGAGCAGTACTTC.

This chain links TRBV6-1 with TRBJ1-1, with no clear D. With 0 bases removed from V and 1 base from J, the gap between germline ends came to 9 bases. Germline loops: CDR1 MNHNS, CDR2 SASEGT. This CDR3 comprises 15 residues. In DNA form, the CDR3 reads TGTGCCAGCAGTGAAGCGTTGGGGTGGAACACTGAAGCTTTCTTT. As protein: CASSEALGWNTEAFF.

CDR3 region: CASSFLGAEGYTF. In nucleotides, the CDR3 is TGTGCCAGCAGTTTCTTGGGGGCTGAGGGCTACACCTTC. The genes are TRBV28 and TRBJ1-2; the D gene is possibly TRBD1 (6 bases). The CDR3 has 13 amino acids. Germline V gene data show CDR1 as MDHEN and CDR2 as SYDVKM. The V gene lost 3 bases and the J gene lost 8 bases, with 13 bases spanning the gap.

This rearrangement joins TRBV7-9 to TRBJ1-3, with 8 bases identical to TRBD1. The CDR3 has 15 residues. Unmatched junction bases numbered 11, after V lost 10 bases and J lost 3 bases. Looked up from germline, CDR1 is SEHNR and CDR2 is FQNEAQ (reference sequence). CDR3 loop: CAIMTGTGFGNTIYF. The CDR3 region has the DNA TGTGCCATCATGACAGGGACAGGATTTGGAAACACCATATATTTT. Full variable domain (missing parts from reference TRBV7-9 and TRBJ1-3): DTGVSQNPRHKITKRGQNVTFRCDPISEHNRLYWYRQTLGQGPEFLTYFQNEAQLEKSRLLSDRFSAERPKGSFSTLEIQRTEQGDSAMYLCAIMTGTGFGNTIYFGEGSWLTVV.

The chain is built from TRBV15 and TRBJ2-1, with 10 bases matching TRBD2. CDR1 is LNHNV, CDR2 YYDKDF, per germline (reference sequence). The CDR3 runs 17 residues. The ends lost 0 bases at V and 6 bases at J; junction bases unmatched: 8. In nucleotides, the CDR3 is TGTGCCACCAGCAGAGATAGGCTAGCGGGAGAAGGCAATGAGCAGTTCTTC. Translated, it gives CATSRDRLAGEGNEQFF. The full variable domain, rest sourced from reference TRBV15 and TRBJ2-1, is DAMVIQNPRYQVTQFGKPVTLSCSQTLNHNVMYWYQQKSSQAPKLLFHYYDKDFNNEADTPDNFQSRRPNTSFCFLDIRSPGLGDTAMYLCATSRDRLAGEGNEQFFGPGTRLTVL.

The chain has TRBV5-4 and TRBJ2-1, with a tentative D call TRBD2 (6 bases). V lost 4 bases and J lost 4, with 18 bases in between. This CDR3 is built from 16 residues. Germline lookup yields CDR1 SGHNT and CDR2 YYREEE (reference sequence). CDR3 residues: CASSPVEGLGYNEQFF. CDR3 coding DNA: TGTGCCAGCAGCCCGGTGGAGGGGCTAGGGTACAATGAGCAGTTCTTC.

A few counts support this clone. V gene TRBV9 combines with J gene TRBJ1-1, with D perhaps matching TRBD1 (5 bases). This CDR3 is 14 amino acids long. Per the germline V gene, CDR1 is SGDLS and CDR2 is YYNGEE. V lost 4 bases to trimming and J lost 5 bases, with 15 bases between them. The CDR3: CASSIGGGWTEAFF. As DNA, the CDR3 is TGTGCCAGCAGCATCGGTGGGGGTTGGACTGAAGCTTTCTTT.

This sequence joins TRBV30 and TRBJ1-2, with D perhaps matching TRBD1 (6 bases). Germline CDR1 is GTSNPN and CDR2 is SVGIG (reference sequence). The CDR3 length is 13 residues. Between the trimmed V and J ends, which lost 2 bases and 6 bases, there was a span of 13 bases. CDR3 DNA: TGTGCCTGGAGTAAGGGGGAACCAGATGGCTACACCTTC. It specifies CAWSKGEPDGYTF.

The V gene is TRBV9, the J gene TRBJ2-3; no definite D call. CDR1 SGDLS and CDR2 YYNGEE come from the germline V gene. The CDR3 consists of 13 residues. Trimming removed 2 bases at V and 4 bases at J, with 8 bases between. CDR3 sequence: CASSVFSPDTQYF. As DNA, the CDR3 is TGTGCCAGCAGCGTTTTCAGCCCAGATACGCAGTATTTT.

This clone has only a few counts. The chain links TRBV2 to TRBJ1-1, with D maybe TRBD1 (5 bases). Trimming pared 6 bases from V and 1 base from J, leaving 9 bases between. Germline V gives CDR1 SNHLY, CDR2 FYNNEI. The CDR3 consists of 13 residues. For the CDR3, the DNA is TGTGCCAGCAGGGACACCTGGAACACTGAAGCTTTCTTT. It translates to CASRDTWNTEAFF.

The rearrangement uses TRBV10-2 and TRBJ1-1, with a possible D match to TRBD1 (6 bases). The germline V gene encodes CDR1 WSHSY and CDR2 SAAADI. Deletions cut 1 base from V and 2 bases from J, with 17 bases between. This CDR3 has 17 residues. The CDR3 region is CASSEFGGGGLNTEAFF. In DNA, the CDR3 is TGCGCCAGCAGTGAGTTCGGAGGGGGTGGCCTAAACACTGAAGCTTTCTTT.

This rearrangement joins TRBV4-1 to TRBJ1-2; tentatively, D is TRBD1 (5 bases). The V end was cut by 3 bases, the J end by 0 bases, with 11 bases between. Germline assignment: CDR1 MGHRA and CDR2 YSYEKL. CDR3 length equals 15 residues. CDR3 loop: CASSQEGRSNYGYTF. The CDR3 nucleotides are TGCGCCAGCAGCCAGGAGGGGAGATCTAACTATGGCTACACCTTC.

The J gene is TRBJ2-7, the V gene TRBV5-8, with D maybe TRBD1 (5 bases). In germline, CDR1 is SGHTS, CDR2 YDEGEE. Between the trimmed V and J ends, which lost 4 bases and 7 bases, there was a span of 18 bases. The CDR3 spans 14 residues. The CDR3 region has the DNA TGTGCCAGCAGCATGGACATAGTGGGCTGGGAGCAGTACGTC. Amino acid sequence: CASSMDIVGWEQYV.

V is TRBV5-8 and J is TRBJ2-7; tentatively, D is TRBD2 (5 bases). Trimming removed 1 base at V and 0 bases at J, with 5 bases between. This CDR3 has 13 residues. Germline-derived CDR1 and CDR2 are SGHTS and YDEGEE. CDR3 sequence: CASSLRDSYEQYF. The CDR3 nucleotides are TGTGCCAGCAGCTTGCGGGACTCCTACGAGCAGTACTTC.

This chain connects TRBV27 to TRBJ2-4; 9 bases align to TRBD1. The germline CDR1 and CDR2 sequences are MNHEY and SMNVEV (reference sequence). Trimming at V came to 8 bases and at J to 6 bases, leaving 8 bases not matched to a gene. This CDR3 contains 14 residues. As DNA, the CDR3 is TGTGCCAGCGGGGACAGGGCCTTCGGAAACATTCAGTACTTC. It translates to CASGDRAFGNIQYF.

The V call is TRBV5-4, the J call TRBJ2-3, with 10 bases that match TRBD2. Germline trimming cut 3 bases from V and 1 base from J; bases unmatched to any gene: 2. Germline CDR1 SGHNT, CDR2 YYREEE (reference sequence). This CDR3 is built from 15 residues. Written as DNA, the CDR3 is TGTGCCAGCAGCTCCGGGACTAGCGGCACAGATACGCAGTATTTT. It translates to CASSSGTSGTDTQYF.

The chain links TRBV27 to TRBJ2-7, with 8 bases lining up with TRBD2. The CDR3 extends over 13 amino acids. Germline V gene lookup returns CDR1 MNHEY and CDR2 SMNVEV (reference sequence). The V and J ends lost 5 bases and 5 bases, in that order; junction bases with no gene match: 5. CDR3 region: CASSPRGGHEQYF. The CDR3 bases are TGTGCCAGCAGTCCCCGGGGGGGGCACGAGCAGTACTTC.

The V call is TRBV5-6, the J call TRBJ2-1, with D unresolved. The CDR3 runs 14 residues. The V end lost 0 bases, the J end lost 8 bases, and 12 bases lay between the germline ends. Germline V gene lookup returns CDR1 SGHDT and CDR2 YYEEEE. The CDR3 loop reads CASSLAAGIHEQFF. The CDR3 DNA sequence: TGTGCCAGCAGCTTGGCCGCTGGGATTCATGAGCAGTTCTTC.

The chain couples TRBV7-8 to TRBJ1-1; D not resolved. CDR3 size: 12 residues. V was trimmed by 0 bases and J by 6 bases, leaving 5 bases between them. Germline V gives CDR1 SGHVS, CDR2 FQNEAQ. In DNA form, the CDR3 reads TGTGCCAGCAGCTTAGCGCCAGCTGAAGCTTTCTTT. This encodes CASSLAPAEAFF.

Here the CDR3 DNA reads TGTGCCGGGGGCGGCTTACCAGAGACCCAGTACTTC. Its translation: CAGGGLPETQYF. The chain links TRBV30 to TRBJ2-5, with D possibly matching TRBD1 (6 bases). Germline assignment: CDR1 GTSNPN and CDR2 SVGIG (reference sequence). With 8 bases removed from V and 4 bases from J, the gap between germline ends came to 14 bases. The CDR3 totals 12 residues. Using reference TRBV30 and TRBJ2-5 for the parts outside the CDR3, the full variable domain is SQTIHQWPATLVQPVGSPLSLECTVEGTSNPNLYWYRQAAGRGLQLLFYSVGIGQISSEVPQNLSASRPQDRQFILSSKKLLLSDSGFYLCAGGGLPETQYFGPGTRLLVL.

The chain is built from TRBV5-6 and TRBJ1-1, with D perhaps matching TRBD1 (6 bases). The V gene's germline CDR1 is SGHDT and CDR2 YYEEEE. Trimming took 3 bases from V and 6 from J, leaving 18 bases between them. CDR3 length equals 15 residues. CDR3 loop: CASSYRLGGIAEAFF. Written as DNA, the CDR3 is TGTGCCAGCAGCTACCGTTTGGGGGGCATAGCTGAAGCTTTCTTT.

This chain uses TRBV6-6 with TRBJ1-1; D gene uncertain. V gave up 11 bases and J gave up 1 base, with 11 bases separating them. CDR1 and CDR2 (germline): MNHNY, SVGAGI (reference sequence). The CDR3 is made up of 12 amino acids. Here the CDR3 DNA reads TGTGCCTCCAGGTGGGGGAACACTGAAGCTTTCTTT. It encodes CASRWGNTEAFF.

The genes are TRBV6-5 and TRBJ1-3; 7 bases are shared with TRBD1. J lost 1 base, V lost 2 bases, and 2 bases had no gene match. Germline V gives CDR1 MNHEY, CDR2 SVGAGI. CDR3 length equals 15 residues. This chain's CDR3 is CASSYQQGSGNTIYF. CDR3 in DNA: TGTGCCAGCAGTTACCAACAGGGGTCTGGAAACACCATATATTTT.

The rearrangement uses TRBV6-5 and TRBJ1-4; 8 nucleotides align to TRBD1. This CDR3 has 14 amino acids. V shed 10 bases, J shed 14 bases, and the junction held 18 bases outside the gene matches. Germline V gene lookup returns CDR1 MNHEY and CDR2 SVGAGI. In DNA, the CDR3 is TGTGCCACCAAGACGGATGGGACAGGTCCCTTTCTGTTTTTT. This codes for CATKTDGTGPFLFF.

This clone was counted only a few times. This chain links TRBV5-4 with TRBJ1-1, with D unclear. CDR1 is SGHNT and CDR2 is YYREEE in the germline V gene (reference sequence). Trimming took 4 bases from V and 7 from J, leaving 11 bases between them. This CDR3 is built from 12 residues. In DNA, the CDR3 is TGTGCCAGCAGCCTGGGTTTGAATGAAGCTTTCTTT. It specifies CASSLGLNEAFF.

Note on this clone: This sample also contains other DNA sequences that code for the same CDR3. J is TRBJ1-1 and V is TRBV9; D unresolved. V lost 0 bases, J lost 5 bases, and 8 bases lay in between. The germline CDR1 and CDR2 sequences are SGDLS and YYNGEE. The CDR3 has 13 amino acids. The CDR3 reads CASSVGGSTEAFF. The CDR3 DNA reads TGTGCCAGCAGCGTAGGGGGTTCAACTGAAGCTTTCTTT.

The chain joins TRBV4-2 to TRBJ2-1; D might be TRBD2 (5 bases). This CDR3 comprises 15 residues. The germline CDR1 and CDR2 sequences are LGHNA and YNFKEQ. V lost 1 base and J lost 4, with 11 bases in between. The CDR3 DNA reads as TGTGCCAGCAGCCAAGGGAGAGGGTCATACAATGAGCAGTTCTTC. Its translation is CASSQGRGSYNEQFF.

The chain recombines TRBV11-2 with TRBJ2-7; D not certain. The germline CDR1 and CDR2 sequences are SGHAT and FQNNGV. Trimming left V 2 bases short and J 6 bases short, with 8 bases between. This CDR3 comprises 12 residues. CDR3 nucleotides: TGTGCCAGCAGCTTATTAGGGCGCGAGCAGTACGTC. Amino acids: CASSLLGREQYV.

The CDR3 here is CASSHTWDLVGNTIYF. The CDR3, as DNA: TGTGCCAGCAGCCACACCTGGGACCTTGTAGGAAACACCATATATTTT. The rearrangement links TRBV14 to TRBJ1-3, with D possibly being TRBD1 (5 bases). The V gene lost 3 bases and the J gene lost 4 bases, with 16 bases spanning the gap. This CDR3 is built from 16 residues. CDR1 and CDR2 (germline): SGHDN, FVKESK.

V usage is TRBV5-5 and J usage is TRBJ1-1; 9 bases match TRBD1. This CDR3 has 16 amino acids. The germline V gene has CDR1 SGHKS and CDR2 YYEKEE (reference sequence). The J segment lost 1 base and the V segment lost 8 bases, leaving 12 bases of the junction unmatched. The CDR3 DNA reads TGTGCCAGTATCCTCCCGGGACAGGGACCGAACACTGAAGCTTTCTTT. Translating gives CASILPGQGPNTEAFF.

V usage is TRBV4-1 and J usage is TRBJ2-1; 13 bases match TRBD2. The CDR3 consists of 15 residues. V was pared by 1 base and J by 9 bases, with 3 bases of the junction left unmatched. CDR1 is MGHRA and CDR2 is YSYEKL in the germline V gene. The CDR3 DNA reads TGCGCCAGCAGCCAAGGGACTAGCGGGAGTATTGAGCAGTTCTTC. Translating it yields CASSQGTSGSIEQFF.